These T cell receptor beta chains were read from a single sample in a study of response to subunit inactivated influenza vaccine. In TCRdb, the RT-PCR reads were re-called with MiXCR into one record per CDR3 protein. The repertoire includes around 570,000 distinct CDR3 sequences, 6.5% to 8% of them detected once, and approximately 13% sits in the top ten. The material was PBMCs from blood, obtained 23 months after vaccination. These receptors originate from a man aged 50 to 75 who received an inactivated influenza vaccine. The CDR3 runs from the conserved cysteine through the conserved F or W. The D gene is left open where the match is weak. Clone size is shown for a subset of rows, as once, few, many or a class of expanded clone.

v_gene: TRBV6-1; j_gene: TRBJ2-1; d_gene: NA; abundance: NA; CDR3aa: CASSDRLLNNEQFF; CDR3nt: TGTGCCAGCAGTGATAGGCTACTAAACAATGAGCAGTTCTTC
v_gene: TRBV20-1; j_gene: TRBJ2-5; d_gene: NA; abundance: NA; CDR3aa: CSATTGTDVGETQYF; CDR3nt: TGCAGTGCTACTACCGGGACGGATGTTGGGGAGACCCAGTACTTC
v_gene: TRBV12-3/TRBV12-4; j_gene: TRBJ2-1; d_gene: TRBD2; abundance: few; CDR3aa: CASSSTWAVGSGGRGEQFF; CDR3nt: TGTGCCAGCAGTTCCACGTGGGCGGTGGGATCGGGGGGGCGCGGTGAGCAGTTCTTC
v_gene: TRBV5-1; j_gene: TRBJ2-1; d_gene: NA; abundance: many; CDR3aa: CASSPLPNTGYNEQFF; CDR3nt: TGCGCCAGCAGCCCGCTCCCCAATACAGGGTACAATGAGCAGTTCTTC
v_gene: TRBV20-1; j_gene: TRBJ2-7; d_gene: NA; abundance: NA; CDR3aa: CSARDPSGSSYEQYF; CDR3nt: TGCAGTGCTAGAGATCCCAGCGGAAGTTCCTACGAGCAGTACTTC
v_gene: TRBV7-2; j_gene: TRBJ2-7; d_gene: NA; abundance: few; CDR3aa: CASGDRLYEQYF; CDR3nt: TGTGCCAGCGGTGACAGGTTATACGAGCAGTACTTC
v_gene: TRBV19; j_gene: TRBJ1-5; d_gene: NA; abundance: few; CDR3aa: CASSIGGGRNQPQHF; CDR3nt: TGTGCCAGTAGTATAGGAGGGGGTAGGAATCAGCCCCAGCATTTT
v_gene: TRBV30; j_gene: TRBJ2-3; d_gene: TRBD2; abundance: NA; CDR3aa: CAWSLGLAGVGDTQYF; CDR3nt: TGTGCCTGGAGTTTGGGACTAGCGGGAGTCGGAGATACGCAGTATTTT
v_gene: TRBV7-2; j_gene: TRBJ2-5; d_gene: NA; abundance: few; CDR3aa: CASSLIGRETQYF; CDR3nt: TGTGCCAGCAGCTTGATAGGGAGGGAGACCCAGTACTTC
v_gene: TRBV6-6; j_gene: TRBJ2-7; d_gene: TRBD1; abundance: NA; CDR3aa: CASSQDRDEQYF; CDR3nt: TGTGCCAGCAGCCAAGACAGGGACGAGCAGTACTTC
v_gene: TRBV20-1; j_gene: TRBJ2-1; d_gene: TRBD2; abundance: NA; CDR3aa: CSARRIGSGSYEQFF; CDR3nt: TGCAGTGCTAGACGAATTGGAAGCGGGAGCTATGAGCAGTTCTTC
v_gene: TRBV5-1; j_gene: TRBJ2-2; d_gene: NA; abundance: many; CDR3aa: CASSLTGRRGELFF; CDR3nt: TGCGCCAGCAGCTTGACAGGCCGTCGGGGGGAGCTGTTTTTT
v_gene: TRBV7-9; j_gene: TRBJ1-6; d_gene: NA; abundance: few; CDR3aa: CASSLPGNSPLHF; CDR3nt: TGTGCCAGCAGCTTACCGGGGAATTCACCCCTCCACTTT
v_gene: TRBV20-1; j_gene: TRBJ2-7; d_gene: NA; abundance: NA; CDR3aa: CSARQRSSYEQYF; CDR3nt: TGCAGTGCTCGACAGCGTTCCTCCTACGAGCAGTACTTC
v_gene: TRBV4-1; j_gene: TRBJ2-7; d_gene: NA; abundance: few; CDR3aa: CASRPTGSGVYEQYF; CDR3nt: TGCGCCAGCAGACCGACAGGTTCAGGAGTCTACGAGCAGTACTTC
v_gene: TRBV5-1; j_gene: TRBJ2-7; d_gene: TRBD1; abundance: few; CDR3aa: CASSLRTGDGLNSYEQYF; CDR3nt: TGCGCCAGCAGCTTGAGGACAGGGGATGGCCTCAACTCCTACGAGCAGTACTTC
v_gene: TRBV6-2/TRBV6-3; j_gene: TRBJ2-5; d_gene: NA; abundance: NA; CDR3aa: CASTPSRTRSETQYF; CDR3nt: TGTGCCAGCACGCCCTCACGCACAAGATCGGAGACCCAGTACTTC